Shown below are 21 T cell receptor beta chains from a single sample sequenced in a study of vaccination and CD4 T cells after COVID-19. Their antigen targets remain unknown. Cultured CD4+ T-cell DNA underwent Oncomine TCR Beta short-read sequencing. TCRdb reprocessed the PCR reads with MiXCR, giving one entry per CDR3 protein. The repertoire includes around 13,000 distinct CDR3 sequences, approximately 62% of them detected once, and 10% to 15% sits in the top ten. Regarding treatment: roughly 10-day PBMC culture with coronavirus spike peptide pools or control peptides (ViraFEST assay). The source material was CD4+ T cells from blood, cultured in vitro. The receptor source for this set is a human donor who had recovered from COVID-19.

V gene TRBV4-1 combines with J gene TRBJ1-2; maybe TRBD1 (5 bases). The CDR3 runs 14 residues. The germline V gene has CDR1 MGHRA and CDR2 YSYEKL. V was trimmed by 2 bases and J by 8 bases, leaving 15 bases between them. CDR3 DNA: TGCGCCAGCAGCCAACAACCCGGGACTGGCGGCTACACCTTC. Its protein is CASSQQPGTGGYTF.

The gene calls are TRBV25-1 and TRBJ2-1; TRBD2 is a possible D gene (7 bases). CDR1 and CDR2 from the germline V gene are MGHDK and SYGVNS. The CDR3 sequence is 13 residues long. V shed 11 bases and J shed 4 bases, with 15 bases lying between them. Here the CDR3 reads CACRGGEYNEQFF. The CDR3 DNA reads TGTGCCTGCCGAGGGGGGGAGTACAATGAGCAGTTCTTC.

The chain combines TRBV15 with TRBJ2-7, with D maybe TRBD1 (5 bases). The length of the CDR3 is 13 residues. Trimming stripped 5 bases from V and 4 bases from J, with 12 bases between. Germline values: CDR1 LNHNV, CDR2 YYDKDF (reference sequence). DNA for the CDR3: TGTGCCACCAGCCTGGGGCATCGTTACGAGCAGTACTTC. It translates to CATSLGHRYEQYF. Full variable domain (remainder filled in from reference TRBV15 and TRBJ2-7): DAMVIQNPRYQVTQFGKPVTLSCSQTLNHNVMYWYQQKSSQAPKLLFHYYDKDFNNEADTPDNFQSRRPNTSFCFLDIRSPGLGDTAMYLCATSLGHRYEQYFGPGTRLTVT.

In this sample, this clonotype is medium-sized. V gene TRBV12-3 or TRBV12-4 combines with J gene TRBJ1-1; no clear D gene. The CDR3 loop spans 13 amino acids. Trimming stripped 3 bases from V and 5 bases from J, with 10 bases between. This CDR3 is CASSLAGDTEAFF. The CDR3, as DNA: TGTGCCAGCAGTTTGGCGGGTGATACTGAAGCTTTCTTT.

J is TRBJ1-4 and V is TRBV6-1; D unclear. This CDR3 spans 14 amino acids. V lost 8 bases and J 0 bases, leaving 10 bases between the germline ends. Germline lookup yields CDR1 MNHNS and CDR2 SASEGT. CDR3 residues: CASRSPATNEKLFF. The CDR3 coding sequence is TGTGCCAGCCGAAGTCCGGCAACTAATGAAAAACTGTTTTTT.

This clonotype was seen a handful of times. The DNA for the CDR3 is TGTGCCAGCGGCCCGGGAGGTGAGACCCAGTACTTC. It codes for CASGPGGETQYF. V gene TRBV6-1 combines with J gene TRBJ2-5; 7 bases match TRBD2. Unmatched junction bases numbered 5, after V lost 8 bases and J lost 5 bases. Germline assignment: CDR1 MNHNS and CDR2 SASEGT. The CDR3 totals 12 residues.

The chain joins TRBV12-3 or TRBV12-4 to TRBJ1-1; TRBD1 might be the D (5 bases). CDR3 length: 18 amino acids. The germline V and J ends were trimmed by 0 bases and 1 base, with 18 bases remaining between them. CDR3 amino acids: CASSLADARGSKNTEAFF. CDR3 DNA: TGTGCCAGCAGTTTAGCTGACGCGAGGGGTTCCAAGAACACTGAAGCTTTCTTT.

The rearrangement links TRBV6-1 to TRBJ2-2; 9 positions match TRBD1. With 4 bases clipped from V and 0 bases from J, the junction kept 3 bases outside the gene matches. CDR3 size: 16 residues. The germline V gene has CDR1 MNHNS and CDR2 SASEGT. This CDR3 reads CASSGTGDANTGELFF. The CDR3 region has the DNA TGTGCCAGCAGTGGGACAGGGGACGCGAACACCGGGGAGCTGTTTTTT.

The V and J genes are TRBV15 and TRBJ2-3; TRBD1 aligns across 11 bases. The V gene end was trimmed by 1 base and the J gene end by 0 bases; junction bases not matched to a gene: 3. The V gene's germline CDR1 is LNHNV and CDR2 YYDKDF (reference sequence). The CDR3 has 17 amino acids. CDR3: CATSRAGTGGSTDTQYF. CDR3 in DNA: TGTGCCACCAGCAGAGCGGGGACAGGGGGGAGCACAGATACGCAGTATTTT.

V and J are TRBV7-3 and TRBJ2-5, with D unresolved. Trimming took 5 bases from V and 3 from J, leaving 10 bases between them. CDR3 size: 13 residues. Germline loops: CDR1 SGHTA, CDR2 FQGTGA. Here the CDR3 DNA reads TGTGCCAGCAGCGTAGATCGAGAAGAGACCCAGTACTTC. This codes for CASSVDREETQYF.

This chain links TRBV20-1 with TRBJ2-1; weak D call: TRBD1 (6 bases). The length of the CDR3 is 14 residues. V lost 6 bases to trimming and J lost 6 bases, with 18 bases between them. Germline CDR1 DFQATT, CDR2 SNEGSKA (reference sequence). The CDR3, as DNA: TGCAGTGCGCCGAGGGGGATTGCCCCCAATGAGCAGTTCTTC. It yields the protein CSAPRGIAPNEQFF.

For this clonotype: Because the CDR3's place on the DNA is in doubt, the DNA is left out and the CDR3 is given as listed by TCRdb. This chain joins TRBV7-8 and TRBJ1-2; the table's D call, TRBD1, has no DNA check behind it. CDR1 is SGHVS and CDR2 is FQNEAQ in the germline V gene. Termini included, the CDR3 measures 23 amino acids. The CDR3 sequence: CASSLVRWLGRTLQYFGPGGYTF.

The V and J genes are TRBV6-2 or TRBV6-3 and TRBJ2-3; 7 nucleotides match TRBD2. The CDR3 is made up of 16 amino acids. With V trimmed by 4 bases and J by 3 bases, 10 bases remained unmatched. CDR1 MNHEY and CDR2 SVGEGT come from the germline V gene. CDR3 DNA sequence: TGTGCCAGCAGTTTTGGGGGGAGGGCCCTAACAGATACGCAGTATTTT. It encodes CASSFGGRALTDTQYF.

V usage is TRBV4-2 and J usage is TRBJ2-7; no reliable D call. The V gene lost 0 bases and the J gene lost 3 bases, with 9 bases spanning the gap. This CDR3 spans 14 amino acids. Germline loops: CDR1 LGHNA, CDR2 YNFKEQ. The CDR3 DNA is TGTGCCAGCAGCCAAGAACTTTCCATCTACGAGCAGTACTTC. Translation gives CASSQELSIYEQYF.

This chain links TRBV19 with TRBJ1-2; D is uncertain. Deletions cut 6 bases from V and 6 bases from J, with 14 bases between. The CDR3 loop spans 13 amino acids. The germline V gene encodes CDR1 LNHDA and CDR2 SQIVND (reference sequence). DNA for the CDR3: TGTGCCAGTAGAGAACAGCTTTTGGATGGCTACACCTTC. Translated: CASREQLLDGYTF.

This chain connects TRBV7-2 to TRBJ1-5, with D maybe TRBD1 (6 bases). Germline CDR1 and CDR2: SGHTA and FQGNSA. Trimming removed 1 base at V and 9 bases at J, with 13 bases between. The CDR3 extends over 14 amino acids. CDR3 sequence: CASSLGGRGGPQHF. The CDR3 DNA reads TGTGCCAGCAGCTTAGGAGGAAGGGGGGGGCCCCAGCATTTT.

The chain is built from TRBV7-2 and TRBJ2-5; D might be TRBD2 (6 bases). The CDR3 is 14 residues long. Germline CDR1 is SGHTA and CDR2 is FQGNSA. V lost 5 bases and J lost 7, with 17 bases in between. The CDR3 is CASSPAGRPGTQYF. The CDR3 bases are TGTGCCAGCAGCCCGGCGGGGCGGCCGGGGACCCAGTACTTC.

CDR3 protein: CASSLVRAGGSYEQYF. CDR3 bases: TGTGCCAGCAGTTTAGTCCGGGCAGGGGGCTCCTACGAGCAGTACTTC. This chain joins TRBV27 and TRBJ2-7, with 7 bases aligning to TRBD1. From germline, CDR1 is MNHEY and CDR2 SMNVEV (reference sequence). V shed 2 bases and J 0 bases; nucleotides not matched to a gene: 7. This CDR3 contains 16 residues.

This clonotype has a handful of counts. V is TRBV20-1 and J is TRBJ1-5, with D unresolved. This CDR3 is 14 amino acids long. Per germline, CDR1 DFQATT and CDR2 SNEGSKA (reference sequence). The V end was cut by 4 bases, the J end by 2 bases, with 12 bases between. The CDR3 sequence: CSAKKGSGNQPQHF. The CDR3 DNA is TGCAGTGCTAAGAAGGGTAGTGGCAATCAGCCCCAGCATTTT.

This clonotype was found once. The chain has TRBV6-5 and TRBJ2-1, with no clear D. The CDR3 loop spans 15 amino acids. The V gene's germline CDR1 is MNHEY and CDR2 SVGAGI. V lost 2 bases, J lost 7 bases, and 15 bases lay in between. The CDR3 region has the DNA TGTGCCAGCAGTTACACCCTTGATGCACAAAATGAGCAGTTCTTC. As protein: CASSYTLDAQNEQFF.

The chain is built from TRBV2 and TRBJ1-2, with 7 bases that match TRBD1. Germline V gene data show CDR1 as SNHLY and CDR2 as FYNNEI. The CDR3 is 13 amino acids. Trimming removed 1 base from V and 7 bases from J; junction bases left unmatched: 3. The CDR3 DNA reads TGTGCCAGCAGTGAAGAGGGGGCGAGTGGCTACACCTTC. Residues: CASSEEGASGYTF.